The TCR beta chain described here comes from a study of shared clonotypes between healthy human individuals (dated by TCRdb to between 2020 and 2021). Context from the whole study: A couple of women and a few men aged 18 to 49 years were included in the cohort. Per donor, three plates each were used for CD4 naive and CD4 memory, two for CD8 naive, and one for CD8 memory. To estimate repertoire size and how much clonotype sharing occurs between individuals, the study deeply sequenced the blood TCR repertoires of a handful of healthy adults. Libraries were prepared and TCR repertoires were sequenced by different laboratories using diverse techniques, in order to increase sequencing depth and limit assay-specific biases. Per donor, leukapheresis produced somewhere between about 0.94 and 8.9 billion PBMCs.

This clone was recorded once. The antigen this receptor binds is unknown. It has no much larger one-base neighbor in the sample; base qualities were not kept. TCR CDR3 regions were amplified from genomic DNA by multiplex PCR using the deep immunoSEQ assay. Extracted genomic DNA from each cell subset was spread evenly across all wells of several immunoSEQ 96-well plates, with each plate serving as a replicate. For sorted subsets, approximately 190 ng of genomic DNA, equivalent to 25,000 to 35,000 T cell genomes, went into each replicate PCR. Purified libraries were quantified with a Qubit 3.0 fluorometer, sized on a Bioanalyzer 2100, and re-quantified with the KAPA Library Quantification kit. A separate single-read 150-cycle Illumina NextSeq 550 flow cell was used to sequence each immunoSEQ 96-well plate. In the authors' own workflow: Because the immunoSEQ output held only junctional sequences and lacked quality scores, the filtering could not match the filtering applied to full-length reads. To assign V/J genes and CDR3, sequences were annotated against IMGT germline references using PyIR, a Python wrapper for IgBLAST v1.9. Reads with weak V/J assignments (E-value above 1e-6), missing CDR3, stop codons, out-of-frame junctions, or ambiguous translated residues were removed. V3J clonotypes were defined as sequences sharing the same inferred V gene, J gene, and CDR3 amino acid sequence. To compute the percentage overlap between repertoires, the number of shared unique clonotypes was divided by the size of the smaller repertoire. RTK rarefaction, the Chao1 estimator, and Recon v2.1 estimates of unobserved clonotypes were used to assess repertoire richness. For all TCRbeta clonotypes obtained by the gDNA method from a few donors, generation probabilities were computed with OLGA. TCRdb took over this immuneACCESS table, retaining in-frame rearrangements with V and J assigned. Such tables are incomplete; in checked studies, under half of the missing clones stem from an unresolved V gene, and the remainder is unexplained. That table is the source of V, J and clone size, and D and trimming were worked out from the DNA. Counted in this sample were about 1,900,000 clones; 85% to 95% of them appeared once. The top ten constitute less than 1.5% of the sample.

After removal of 5 bases from V and 5 bases from J, the junction retains 9 bases not matched to a gene. The CDR3 spans 15 residues, from the cysteine through the phenylalanine. Here the CDR3 DNA is all that survives: 45 bases in frame from base 1. CDR1 MNHEY and CDR2 SVGAGI were looked up in the germline V gene. The paper as a whole reports these results and caveats: Only blood was sampled, and tissue TCR repertoires likely differ from those in blood. Because the study included only a small number of donors, the genetic and exposure-history diversity represented was limited. Incomplete sequencing was indicated by rarefaction of sorted-subset datasets, despite the large sequencing depth. Larger estimated clonotype richness was generally found for naive subsets than for memory subsets. Across four donors, approximately 5% of naive CD4, roughly 3.4% of naive CD8, roughly 2.3% of memory CD4, and about 0.4% of memory CD8 clonotypes were shared. Clonotypes shared by all four sorted-subset donors showed higher generation probabilities than non-shared clonotypes. Pairwise subsampling led to the expectation that sequencing depth would affect the degree of clonotype sharing among donors.

CD8 naive samples were obtained by positive selection for CCR7 among CD45RO-negative cells, yielding a CD45RA+CCR7+ population from which TemRA cells were excluded. The donors were healthy, HIV-negative adults who had no recently reported acute infections or vaccinations. Every donor was a Caucasian adult residing in Nashville, Tennessee, USA. After blood collection by leukapheresis, PBMCs were isolated using Ficoll-Histopaque density gradient centrifugation and then cryopreserved in the vapor phase of liquid nitrogen. Purity and quantity of every magnetically sorted T cell population were checked by analytical flow cytometry. Genomic DNA was isolated from each sorted fraction and quantified by UV absorbance on a Nanodrop 2000c.

This receptor was obtained from a man aged 18 to 30 in good health. The sequenced sample consisted of naive CD8+ T cells sorted from blood. The cell subset or site label of this sample denotes: CD45RA+CCR7+. The chain employs TRBV6-5 and TRBJ2-5, and 9 bases in between align with TRBD1. The CDR3 protein sequence reads: CASSPGQGSGETQYF. The base sequence is TGTGCCAGCAGTCCCGGACAGGGGTCGGGGGAGACCCAGTACTTC.